This T cell receptor (beta chain) emerged from a study of blood T cell repertoires in COVID-19. At the level of the study: Samples came from the United States, Italy and Spain, spanning acute and convalescent COVID-19. PBMCs, B-cell-depleted T cells, or T cells provided the cDNA or gDNA that made up the material.

The CDR3 runs to 17 residues. The V gene lost 1 base and the J gene lost 2 bases, with 16 bases spanning the gap. Germline V gene sequence: CDR1 SGHTA, CDR2 FQGNSA. Per the original methods: Counts of nucleated cells, estimated from reference gene primer amplification, were obtained. Assay used: immunoSEQ multiplex PCR; TCRdb lists only in-frame clones, some missing. V and J calls and clone size are as listed in that table; D and trimming were resolved from the DNA. The repertoire has 65,000 to 80,000 clones, 84% of them found once; the top ten carry roughly 12%. The clonotype comes from a human donor in a cohort sampled during active COVID-19. Sequencing was performed on peripheral blood. This sequence joins TRBV7-2 and TRBJ2-3; TRBD2 might be the D (6 bases). The CDR3 protein is CASSLGRRRVVTDTQYF. Written as DNA, the CDR3 is TGTGCCAGCAGCTTAGGACGCCGGAGGGTGGTCACAGATACGCAGTATTTT.